This TCR beta chain was profiled in a study of shared clonotypes between healthy human individuals. Findings and limits, study-wide: It was the few donors that limited the genetic and exposure-history diversity represented. Memory subsets had estimated richness that was generally smaller than that of naive subsets. Incompleteness in sorted-subset sequencing, despite large depth, was shown by rarefaction.

This clone was observed a handful of times. Its specificity is not known. A split of CD4+ cells into CD45RA+ naive and CD45RA-negative memory subsets was performed. Only in-frame clones appear in the TCRdb table, and some are missing; sequencing was by immunoSEQ multiplex PCR. The repertoire has nearly 1,000,000 clones, 76% of them found once; the top ten carry nearly 1.5%. The V end lost 1 base, the J end lost 0 bases, and 11 bases lay between the germline ends. The V gene's germline CDR1 is SGHRS and CDR2 YFSETQ. This CDR3 comprises 17 residues. Sequencing was performed on memory CD4+ T cells sorted from blood. Documented subset: CD45RA-negative fraction. This clonotype was obtained from a man aged 18 to 30 in good health. This sequence joins TRBV5-1 and TRBJ2-6; D gene unclear. The CDR3 is CASSLSVLSSGANVLTF. As DNA, the CDR3 is TGCGCCAGCAGCTTGAGCGTCCTAAGCTCTGGGGCCAACGTCCTGACTTTC.